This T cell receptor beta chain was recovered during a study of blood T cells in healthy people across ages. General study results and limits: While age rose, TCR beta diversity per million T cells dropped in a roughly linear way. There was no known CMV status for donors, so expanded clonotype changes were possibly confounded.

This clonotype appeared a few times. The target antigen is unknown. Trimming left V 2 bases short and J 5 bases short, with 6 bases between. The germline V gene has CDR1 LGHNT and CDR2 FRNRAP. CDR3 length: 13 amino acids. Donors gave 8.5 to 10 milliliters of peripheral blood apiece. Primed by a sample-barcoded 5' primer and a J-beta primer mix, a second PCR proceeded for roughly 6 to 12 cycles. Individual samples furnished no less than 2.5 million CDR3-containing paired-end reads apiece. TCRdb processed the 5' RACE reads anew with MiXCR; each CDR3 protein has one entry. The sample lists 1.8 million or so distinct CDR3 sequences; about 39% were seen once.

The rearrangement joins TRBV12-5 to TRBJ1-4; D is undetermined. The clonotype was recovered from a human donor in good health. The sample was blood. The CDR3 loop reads CASGLFLNEKLFF. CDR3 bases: TGTGCTAGTGGTTTGTTTCTGAATGAAAAACTGTTTTTT.